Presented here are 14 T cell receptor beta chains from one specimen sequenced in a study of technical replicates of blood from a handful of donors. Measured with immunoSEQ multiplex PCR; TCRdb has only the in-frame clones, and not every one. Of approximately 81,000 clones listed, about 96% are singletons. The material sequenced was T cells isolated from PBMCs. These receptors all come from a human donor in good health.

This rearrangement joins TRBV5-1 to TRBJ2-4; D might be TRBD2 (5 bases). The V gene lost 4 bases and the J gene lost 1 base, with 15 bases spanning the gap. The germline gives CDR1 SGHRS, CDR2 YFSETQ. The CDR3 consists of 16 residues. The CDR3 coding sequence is TGCGCCAGCAGCAATTCTGCGGGTCGGGCCAAAAACATTCAGTACTTC. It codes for CASSNSAGRAKNIQYF.

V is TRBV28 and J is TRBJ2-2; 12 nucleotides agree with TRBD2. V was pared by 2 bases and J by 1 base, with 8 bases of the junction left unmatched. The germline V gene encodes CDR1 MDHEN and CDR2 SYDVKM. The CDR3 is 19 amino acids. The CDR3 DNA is TGTGCCAGCAGTTTAGGTGGACTAGCGGGATATTGGAACACCGGGGAGCTGTTTTTT. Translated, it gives CASSLGGLAGYWNTGELFF.

The CDR3 nucleotides are TGTGCCAGCAGCCTCACCGCCGGGACTAGGATGTTAAATGAGCAGTTCTTC. It codes for CASSLTAGTRMLNEQFF. This chain links TRBV11-3 with TRBJ2-1, with 8 bases lining up with TRBD2. The CDR3 loop spans 17 amino acids. From germline, CDR1 is SGHNT and CDR2 YENEEA. The junction had 16 bases not matched to a gene; V was cut back by 5 bases and J by 7 bases.

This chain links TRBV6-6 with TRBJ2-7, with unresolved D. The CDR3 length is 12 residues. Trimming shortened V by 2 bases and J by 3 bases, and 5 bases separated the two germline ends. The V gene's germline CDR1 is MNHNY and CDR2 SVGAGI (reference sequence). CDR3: CASSYPNYEQYF. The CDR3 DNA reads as TGTGCCAGCAGTTACCCTAACTACGAGCAGTACTTC.

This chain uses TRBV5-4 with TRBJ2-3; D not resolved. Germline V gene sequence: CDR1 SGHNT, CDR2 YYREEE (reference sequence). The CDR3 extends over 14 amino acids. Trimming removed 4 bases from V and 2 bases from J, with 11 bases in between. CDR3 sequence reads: CASSPLFPTDTQYF. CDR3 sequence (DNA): TGTGCCAGCAGCCCCCTTTTCCCCACAGATACGCAGTATTTT.

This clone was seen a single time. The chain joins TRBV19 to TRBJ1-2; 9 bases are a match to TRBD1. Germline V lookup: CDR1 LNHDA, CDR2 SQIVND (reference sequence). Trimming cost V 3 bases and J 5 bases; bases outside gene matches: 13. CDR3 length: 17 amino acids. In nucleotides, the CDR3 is TGTGCCAGTAGTATCGCCTTCACCGGGACAGGGTTTTATGGCTACACCTTC. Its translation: CASSIAFTGTGFYGYTF.

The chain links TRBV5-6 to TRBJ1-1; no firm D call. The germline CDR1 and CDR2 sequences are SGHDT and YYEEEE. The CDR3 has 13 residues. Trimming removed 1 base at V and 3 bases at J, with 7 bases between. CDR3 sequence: CASSLREYTEAFF. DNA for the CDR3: TGTGCCAGCAGCTTGAGGGAGTACACTGAAGCTTTCTTT.

CDR3 sequence: CASSYEGSQPQHF. CDR3 coding DNA: TGTGCCAGCAGTTACGAGGGTAGTCAGCCCCAGCATTTT. V is TRBV6-6 and J is TRBJ1-5, with D unclear. CDR1 MNHNY and CDR2 SVGAGI come from the germline V gene (reference sequence). The V and J ends lost 2 bases and 6 bases respectively, with 8 bases between them. The CDR3 is 13 residues long.

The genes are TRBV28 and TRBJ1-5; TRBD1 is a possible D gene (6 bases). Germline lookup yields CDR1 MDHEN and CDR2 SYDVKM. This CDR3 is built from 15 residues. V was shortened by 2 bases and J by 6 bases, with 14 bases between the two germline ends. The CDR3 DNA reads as TGTGCCAGCAGTTTAACAACAGGGAGGGGTCAGCCCCAGCATTTT. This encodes CASSLTTGRGQPQHF. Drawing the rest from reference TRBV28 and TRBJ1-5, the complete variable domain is DVKVTQSSRYLVKRTGEKVFLECVQDMDHENMFWYRQDPGLGLRLIYFSYDVKMKEKGDIPEGYSVSREKKERFSLILESASTNQTSMYLCASSLTTGRGQPQHFGDGTRLSIL.

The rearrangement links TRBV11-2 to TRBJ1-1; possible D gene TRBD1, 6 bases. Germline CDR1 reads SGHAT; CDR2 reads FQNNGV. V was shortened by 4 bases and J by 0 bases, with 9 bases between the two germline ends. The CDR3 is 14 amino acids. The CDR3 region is CASSSTGMNTEAFF. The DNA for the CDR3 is TGTGCCAGCAGCTCCACAGGGATGAACACTGAAGCTTTCTTT.

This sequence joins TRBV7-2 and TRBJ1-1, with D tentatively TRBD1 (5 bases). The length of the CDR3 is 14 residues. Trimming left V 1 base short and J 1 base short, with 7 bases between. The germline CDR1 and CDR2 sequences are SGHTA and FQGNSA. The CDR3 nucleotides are TGTGCCAGCAGCTTAGTAGGACAGAACACTGAAGCTTTCTTT. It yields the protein CASSLVGQNTEAFF.

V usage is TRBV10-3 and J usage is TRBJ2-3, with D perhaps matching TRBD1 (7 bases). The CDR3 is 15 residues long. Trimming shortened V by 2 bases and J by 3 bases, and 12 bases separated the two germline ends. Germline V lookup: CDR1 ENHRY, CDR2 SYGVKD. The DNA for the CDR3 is TGTGCCATCAGTGAGAGACAGGGAGGTACAGATACGCAGTATTTT. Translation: CAISERQGGTDTQYF.

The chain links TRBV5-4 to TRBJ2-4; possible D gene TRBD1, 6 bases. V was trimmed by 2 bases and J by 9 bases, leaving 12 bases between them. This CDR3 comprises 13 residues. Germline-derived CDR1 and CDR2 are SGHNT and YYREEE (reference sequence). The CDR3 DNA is TGTGCCAGCAGCTTCGCAGGGGCCAGCATTCAGTACTTC. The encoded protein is CASSFAGASIQYF.

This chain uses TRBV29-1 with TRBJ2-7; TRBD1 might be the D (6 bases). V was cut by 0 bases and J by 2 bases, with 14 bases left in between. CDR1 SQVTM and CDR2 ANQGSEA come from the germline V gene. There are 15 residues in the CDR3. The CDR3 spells CSVEEENGQTYEQYF. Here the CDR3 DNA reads TGCAGCGTTGAAGAGGAAAACGGACAGACCTACGAGCAGTACTTC.